Presented here are 7 T cell receptor beta chains from one specimen sequenced in a study of control samples from healthy donors and cancer patients. Clones were sequenced by immunoSEQ multiplex PCR, and TCRdb holds only the in-frame ones, with some missing. Among just over 30,000 clones listed, less than 95% were seen once. The sequencing input was blood. The source of these receptors is a man between 60 and 75 years old in good health.

V gene TRBV30 combines with J gene TRBJ1-2, with 8 bases fitting TRBD1. This CDR3 is 14 amino acids long. CDR1 is GTSNPN, CDR2 SVGIG, per germline (reference sequence). Trimming removed 0 bases from V and 6 bases from J; junction bases left unmatched: 6. CDR3 protein: CAWSVLAGGNGYTF. CDR3 DNA: TGTGCCTGGAGTGTACTAGCAGGGGGCAATGGCTACACCTTC.

J is TRBJ2-2 and V is TRBV7-8; D not certain. Trimming took off 4 bases at V and 6 bases at J, with 12 bases between the two ends. The CDR3 has 14 amino acids. Germline CDR1 is SGHVS and CDR2 is FQNEAQ. The chain's CDR3 is CASSSRMAAGELFF. As DNA, the CDR3 is TGTGCCAGCAGCTCGAGGATGGCGGCCGGGGAGCTGTTTTTT. Full variable domain (rest looked up from reference TRBV7-8 and TRBJ2-2): GAGVSQSPRYKVAKRGQDVALRCDPISGHVSLFWYQQALGQGPEFLTYFQNEAQLDKSGLPSDRFFAERPEGSVSTLKIQRTQQEDSAVYLCASSSRMAAGELFFGEGSRLTVL.

This clone is a singleton in its sample. The genes are TRBV11-3 and TRBJ1-1; 7 bases fit TRBD1. V dropped 1 base and J dropped 7; count of bases not matched to a gene: 3. CDR1 and CDR2 from the germline V gene are SGHNT and YENEEA. The CDR3 runs to 13 residues. CDR3 nucleotide sequence: TGTGCCAGCAGCTTAGTCCAGGGGGGTGAAGCTTTCTTT. It translates to CASSLVQGGEAFF.

The chain employs TRBV7-3 and TRBJ2-1, with 9 bases matching TRBD1. This CDR3 comprises 14 residues. Germline V gene data show CDR1 as SGHTA and CDR2 as FQGTGA. With V trimmed by 6 bases and J by 4 bases, 4 bases remained unmatched. For the CDR3, the DNA is TGTGCCAGCAGGTCGGGACAGGGATACAATGAGCAGTTCTTC. Encoded protein: CASRSGQGYNEQFF.

The J gene is TRBJ1-1, the V gene TRBV29-1, with unresolved D. The CDR3 spans 11 residues. Germline V CDR1 and CDR2: SQVTM, ANQGSEA. CDR3 region: CSIWASFGAFF. The CDR3 coding sequence is TGCAGTATTTGGGCCTCCTTTGGAGCTTTCTTT.

The rearrangement links TRBV28 to TRBJ1-2, with 7 positions matching TRBD1. Germline assignment: CDR1 MDHEN and CDR2 SYDVKM. The CDR3 loop spans 17 amino acids. The V gene end was trimmed by 6 bases and the J gene end by 4 bases; junction bases not matched to a gene: 17. The CDR3 DNA follows: TGTGCCAGCAGACTTAGACCTGGACAGGCCCTTCTCTATGGCTACACCTTC. Protein product: CASRLRPGQALLYGYTF.

The chain recombines TRBV5-1 with TRBJ1-1, with TRBD1 identical over 10 bases. V gave up 4 bases and J gave up 1 base; unmatched junction bases: 13. Germline assignment: CDR1 SGHRS and CDR2 YFSETQ. There are 18 residues in the CDR3. The CDR3, as DNA: TGCGCCAGCAGCGGACTATTGACAGGGGGCGCAAGGAACACTGAAGCTTTCTTT. The encoded protein is CASSGLLTGGARNTEAFF. The whole variable domain, remainder taken from reference TRBV5-1 and TRBJ1-1, is KAGVTQTPRYLIKTRGQQVTLSCSPISGHRSVSWYQQTPGQGLQFLFEYFSETQRNKGNFPGRFSGRQFSNSRSEMNVSTLELGDSALYLCASSGLLTGGARNTEAFFGQGTRLTVV.